A selection of T cell receptor beta chains follows, all from one sample in a study of CD8 T cells in ankylosing spondylitis. A single record per CDR3 protein comes from TCRdb applying MiXCR to the 5' RACE reads. Counted here are 150,000 to 200,000 distinct CDR3 sequences, about 9.9% occurring once; the ten biggest clones make up just under 30%. The material sequenced was blood, either unsorted or a sorted T cell fraction (not recorded which). The receptor set was obtained from a male donor with ankylosing spondylitis or in good health (not recorded which). The CDR3 runs from the conserved cysteine through the conserved F or W. A D gene is named only where the DNA matches it firmly. Some rows mark clone size as missing; the rest say once, few, many or name a class of expanded clone.

j_call: TRBJ2-2; d_call: TRBD1; v_call: TRBV10-3; clone_size: many; cdr3_nt: TGTGCCATCAGTGAGCCGGGACAGGGTGACAGCGGGGAGCTGTTTTTT; cdr3_aa: CAISEPGQGDSGELFF
j_call: TRBJ2-7; d_call: -; v_call: TRBV5-1; clone_size: -; cdr3_nt: TGCGCCAGCAGCTCCCAGGTGGCGGACGAGCAGTACTTC; cdr3_aa: CASSSQVADEQYF
j_call: TRBJ1-2; d_call: TRBD1; v_call: TRBV29-1; clone_size: many; cdr3_nt: TGCAGCGTTGGGACAGGGTTGGCCTATGGCTACACCTTC; cdr3_aa: CSVGTGLAYGYTF
j_call: TRBJ2-5; d_call: -; v_call: TRBV12-3/TRBV12-4; clone_size: -; cdr3_nt: TGTGCCAGCAGTTTGCTGGCGGGGATCCAAGAGACCCAGTACTTC; cdr3_aa: CASSLLAGIQETQYF
j_call: TRBJ1-6; d_call: TRBD1; v_call: TRBV5-1; clone_size: many; cdr3_nt: TGCGCCAGCAGCTTGTCCCGGGACAGGGCAAATTCACCCCTCCACTTT; cdr3_aa: CASSLSRDRANSPLHF
j_call: TRBJ2-2; d_call: -; v_call: TRBV12-3/TRBV12-4; clone_size: -; cdr3_nt: TGTGCCAGCAGTTTAAGCGGGCGCGGTCATGACGGGGAGCTGTTTTTT; cdr3_aa: CASSLSGRGHDGELFF
j_call: TRBJ2-5; d_call: TRBD2; v_call: TRBV12-3/TRBV12-4; clone_size: many; cdr3_nt: TGTGCCAGCAGTCCGGAGGGCTTGCGGGGGGAGACCCAGTACTTC; cdr3_aa: CASSPEGLRGETQYF
j_call: TRBJ1-5; d_call: -; v_call: TRBV10-3; clone_size: many; cdr3_nt: TGTGCCATCAGTGAGGCAGGGATAAATCAGCCCCAGCATTTT; cdr3_aa: CAISEAGINQPQHF
j_call: TRBJ2-7; d_call: -; v_call: TRBV12-3/TRBV12-4; clone_size: many; cdr3_nt: TGTGCCAGCAGTCCGCCCGACTTCTACGAGCAGTACTTC; cdr3_aa: CASSPPDFYEQYF
j_call: TRBJ2-2; d_call: TRBD1; v_call: TRBV7-7; clone_size: few; cdr3_nt: TGTGCCAGCAGCCGACAGGGAGTCGAGGAGCTGTTTTTT; cdr3_aa: CASSRQGVEELFF
j_call: TRBJ1-2; d_call: TRBD1; v_call: TRBV6-1; clone_size: many; cdr3_nt: TGTGCCAGCAGTGAAGTGATGCAAGACACAGGGGGCCCGGGGGGCTACACCTTC; cdr3_aa: CASSEVMQDTGGPGGYTF
j_call: TRBJ2-1; d_call: -; v_call: TRBV10-3; clone_size: many; cdr3_nt: TGTGCCATCAGTGAGAACCCCAACAATGAGCAGTTCTTC; cdr3_aa: CAISENPNNEQFF
j_call: TRBJ2-1; d_call: -; v_call: TRBV3-1; clone_size: many; cdr3_nt: TGTGCCAGCAGCCATAGCGATGAGCAGTTCTTC; cdr3_aa: CASSHSDEQFF
j_call: TRBJ1-2; d_call: -; v_call: TRBV5-6; clone_size: many; cdr3_nt: TGTGCCAGCAGCTTGGATGACGTGAACTATGGCTACACCTTC; cdr3_aa: CASSLDDVNYGYTF
j_call: TRBJ1-5; d_call: -; v_call: TRBV6-1; clone_size: -; cdr3_nt: TGTGCCAGCACCGGCCCTGGGGGGTCAGATCAGCCCCAGCATTTT; cdr3_aa: CASTGPGGSDQPQHF
j_call: TRBJ2-3; d_call: -; v_call: TRBV30; clone_size: many; cdr3_nt: TGTGCCTGGAGGTCCACAGATACGCAGTATTTT; cdr3_aa: CAWRSTDTQYF
j_call: TRBJ2-7; d_call: -; v_call: TRBV5-1; clone_size: many; cdr3_nt: TGCGCCAGCAGCTTGGCTCTAGGGTTCTACGAGCAGTACTTC; cdr3_aa: CASSLALGFYEQYF
j_call: TRBJ2-3; d_call: TRBD1; v_call: TRBV5-4; clone_size: -; cdr3_nt: TGTGCCAGCAGTTTTCCTCAAACAGGGGTTAGCACAGATACGCAGTATTTT; cdr3_aa: CASSFPQTGVSTDTQYF
j_call: TRBJ2-6; d_call: -; v_call: TRBV4-2; clone_size: many; cdr3_nt: TGTGCCAGCAGCGCGGGACCCAGTGCGACCAACGTCCTGACTTTC; cdr3_aa: CASSAGPSATNVLTF
j_call: TRBJ1-3; d_call: -; v_call: TRBV5-1; clone_size: many; cdr3_nt: TGTGCCAGCAGCCTAGGGGGCTCTGGAAACACCATATATTTT; cdr3_aa: CASSLGGSGNTIYF
j_call: TRBJ2-7; d_call: -; v_call: TRBV4-3; clone_size: many; cdr3_nt: TGCGCCAGCAGCCACTCCGGCAGTAGCTCCTACGAGCAGTACTTC; cdr3_aa: CASSHSGSSSYEQYF
j_call: TRBJ1-4; d_call: -; v_call: TRBV20-1; clone_size: -; cdr3_nt: TGCAGTACGAACAATAATGAAAAACTGTTTTTT; cdr3_aa: CSTNNNEKLFF
j_call: TRBJ2-3; d_call: -; v_call: TRBV5-1; clone_size: -; cdr3_nt: TGCGCCAGCAGCTTGACTCTAGCTGGCACAGATACGCAGTATTTT; cdr3_aa: CASSLTLAGTDTQYF
j_call: TRBJ1-5; d_call: -; v_call: TRBV20-1; clone_size: many; cdr3_nt: TGCAGTGTGGCGGGGTTGAGTCAGCCCCAGCATTTT; cdr3_aa: CSVAGLSQPQHF
j_call: TRBJ1-6; d_call: -; v_call: TRBV11-2; clone_size: -; cdr3_nt: TGTGCCAGCAGCTTAGCCCTCGGGGCAGGGAATTCACCCCTCCACTTT; cdr3_aa: CASSLALGAGNSPLHF
j_call: TRBJ1-2; d_call: TRBD1; v_call: TRBV28; clone_size: many; cdr3_nt: TGTGCCAGCAGTTTAGTGGGGACAGGGGGCGACTATGGCTACACCTTC; cdr3_aa: CASSLVGTGGDYGYTF
j_call: TRBJ2-2; d_call: -; v_call: TRBV5-4; clone_size: many; cdr3_nt: TGTGCCAGCAGCCCCTTACGGGCGGGCACCGGGGAGCTGTTTTTT; cdr3_aa: CASSPLRAGTGELFF
j_call: TRBJ2-3; d_call: TRBD2; v_call: TRBV20-1; clone_size: many; cdr3_nt: TGCAGTGCTAGAGGGGGAATAGCGGGGACTCCGGTGGATACGCAGTATTTT; cdr3_aa: CSARGGIAGTPVDTQYF
j_call: TRBJ2-3; d_call: TRBD1; v_call: TRBV20-1; clone_size: -; cdr3_nt: TGCAGTGTGGGGGCCGGGACAGGGTTAACAGATACGCAGTATTTT; cdr3_aa: CSVGAGTGLTDTQYF
j_call: TRBJ1-1; d_call: -; v_call: TRBV15; clone_size: many; cdr3_nt: TGTGCCACCAGCAGAGACCTGGTGGTAACTGAAGCTTTCTTT; cdr3_aa: CATSRDLVVTEAFF
j_call: TRBJ1-1; d_call: -; v_call: TRBV29-1; clone_size: many; cdr3_nt: TGCAGCCTTGTAGAGGGGGGGAACACTGAAGCTTTCTTT; cdr3_aa: CSLVEGGNTEAFF
j_call: TRBJ2-3; d_call: -; v_call: TRBV24-1; clone_size: many; cdr3_nt: TGTGCCACCAGTGATTCGGCGAAAGATACGCAGTATTTT; cdr3_aa: CATSDSAKDTQYF
j_call: TRBJ1-1; d_call: -; v_call: TRBV3-1; clone_size: many; cdr3_nt: TGTGCCAGCAGCTCTAAGGGGAGTGAAGCTTTCTTT; cdr3_aa: CASSSKGSEAFF
j_call: TRBJ2-1; d_call: TRBD2; v_call: TRBV20-1; clone_size: few; cdr3_nt: TGCAGTGCTAGCAGGCTAGCGGGGGGCCGCTTCTACAATGAGCAGTTCTTC; cdr3_aa: CSASRLAGGRFYNEQFF
j_call: TRBJ1-6; d_call: TRBD1; v_call: TRBV5-1; clone_size: many; cdr3_nt: TGCGCCAGCAGCCGGGACAGGGGTAATTCACCCCTCCACTTT; cdr3_aa: CASSRDRGNSPLHF
j_call: TRBJ2-2; d_call: -; v_call: TRBV24-1; clone_size: many; cdr3_nt: TGTGCCACCAGTGCAGGGCAGGAAAACACCGGGGAGCTGTTTTTT; cdr3_aa: CATSAGQENTGELFF
j_call: TRBJ2-5; d_call: -; v_call: TRBV20-1; clone_size: -; cdr3_nt: TGCAGTGCTACGCCGGGTAGCGTTCAAGAGACCCAGTACTTC; cdr3_aa: CSATPGSVQETQYF
j_call: TRBJ2-2; d_call: TRBD2; v_call: TRBV2; clone_size: -; cdr3_nt: TGTGCCAGCAGTCGTACCCTAGCGGGAGGGAGAACCGGGGAGCTGTTTTTT; cdr3_aa: CASSRTLAGGRTGELFF
j_call: TRBJ2-7; d_call: -; v_call: TRBV29-1; clone_size: many; cdr3_nt: TGCAGCGCCAGGACAGCAAGCTACGAGCAGTACTTC; cdr3_aa: CSARTASYEQYF
j_call: TRBJ2-7; d_call: -; v_call: TRBV4-3; clone_size: -; cdr3_nt: TGCGCCAGCAGCCCCTCCAACCGGGTTCCCTACGAGCAGTACTTC; cdr3_aa: CASSPSNRVPYEQYF
j_call: TRBJ1-1; d_call: -; v_call: TRBV6-1; clone_size: many; cdr3_nt: TGTGCCAGCAGTGAGGCAAGACGACGTACTGAAGCTTTCTTT; cdr3_aa: CASSEARRRTEAFF
j_call: TRBJ2-1; d_call: -; v_call: TRBV29-1; clone_size: -; cdr3_nt: TGCAGCGTTGATGCCACAGGCCTCTCCTACAATGAGCAGTTCTTC; cdr3_aa: CSVDATGLSYNEQFF
j_call: TRBJ2-7; d_call: TRBD1; v_call: TRBV28; clone_size: many; cdr3_nt: TGTGCCAGCAGACCCCTGGGACAGGGGGCTGAGTACTTC; cdr3_aa: CASRPLGQGAEYF
j_call: TRBJ1-5; d_call: -; v_call: TRBV6-1; clone_size: -; cdr3_nt: TGTGCCAGCAGTGAAGCGCTTCGTGGGAATCAGCCCCAGCATTTT; cdr3_aa: CASSEALRGNQPQHF
j_call: TRBJ2-3; d_call: TRBD2; v_call: TRBV12-3/TRBV12-4; clone_size: many; cdr3_nt: TGTGCCAGCAGCTACAGCGGGAGAAGCACAGATACGCAGTATTTT; cdr3_aa: CASSYSGRSTDTQYF
j_call: TRBJ2-2; d_call: TRBD1; v_call: TRBV4-1; clone_size: many; cdr3_nt: TGCGCCAGCAGCCAAGGCGACAGGGCCGGAACCGGGGAGCTGTTTTTT; cdr3_aa: CASSQGDRAGTGELFF
j_call: TRBJ1-5; d_call: -; v_call: TRBV18; clone_size: few; cdr3_nt: TGTGCCAGCTCACCGGGCCTAAGCAATCAGCCCCAGCATTTT; cdr3_aa: CASSPGLSNQPQHF
j_call: TRBJ2-7; d_call: TRBD1; v_call: TRBV20-1; clone_size: few; cdr3_nt: TGCAGTGCTAGAGGGACAGGGGCCCACGAGCAGTACTTC; cdr3_aa: CSARGTGAHEQYF
j_call: TRBJ1-5; d_call: -; v_call: TRBV6-1; clone_size: many; cdr3_nt: TGTGCCAGCAGACAGGGTCCCAGCAATCAGCCCCAGCATTTT; cdr3_aa: CASRQGPSNQPQHF
j_call: TRBJ1-1; d_call: -; v_call: TRBV5-1; clone_size: -; cdr3_nt: TGCGCCAGCAGCCTAACAGGAAACAAGAACACTGAAGCTTTCTTT; cdr3_aa: CASSLTGNKNTEAFF
j_call: TRBJ2-6; d_call: -; v_call: TRBV12-3/TRBV12-4; clone_size: -; cdr3_nt: TGTGCCAGCAGCAGAAGACAGAGCTCTGGGGCCAACGTCCTGACTTTC; cdr3_aa: CASSRRQSSGANVLTF
j_call: TRBJ2-2; d_call: -; v_call: TRBV12-3/TRBV12-4; clone_size: many; cdr3_nt: TGTGCCAGCAGTTTGGGCCCCGGGGCCGAGGAGCTGTTTTTT; cdr3_aa: CASSLGPGAEELFF
j_call: TRBJ2-5; d_call: -; v_call: TRBV9; clone_size: many; cdr3_nt: TGTGCCAGCGGCGGGGGAAGGGGGCAAGAGACCCAGTACTTC; cdr3_aa: CASGGGRGQETQYF
j_call: TRBJ2-5; d_call: -; v_call: TRBV5-5; clone_size: many; cdr3_nt: TGTGCCAGCAGCTGGGGACCTAGGGGCCAGGAGACCCAGTACTTC; cdr3_aa: CASSWGPRGQETQYF
j_call: TRBJ1-1; d_call: -; v_call: TRBV20-1; clone_size: many; cdr3_nt: TGCAGTGCCCCGGACAGAATGAACACTGAAGCTTTCTTT; cdr3_aa: CSAPDRMNTEAFF
j_call: TRBJ2-1; d_call: -; v_call: TRBV5-1; clone_size: many; cdr3_nt: TGCGCCAGCAGCCCAACAGGGACCACCTACAATGAGCAGTTCTTC; cdr3_aa: CASSPTGTTYNEQFF
j_call: TRBJ1-6; d_call: -; v_call: TRBV12-3/TRBV12-4; clone_size: -; cdr3_nt: TGTGCCAGCAGAGGATGGAGCTCCTATAATTCACCCCTCCACTTT; cdr3_aa: CASRGWSSYNSPLHF
j_call: TRBJ2-7; d_call: -; v_call: TRBV6-6; clone_size: few; cdr3_nt: TGTGCCAGCAGTGCAGGGGACGTCTACGAGCAGTACTTC; cdr3_aa: CASSAGDVYEQYF
j_call: TRBJ2-3; d_call: TRBD2; v_call: TRBV14; clone_size: many; cdr3_nt: TGTGCCAGCAGCCAAGTGGCTAGCGGGAACACAGATACGCAGTATTTT; cdr3_aa: CASSQVASGNTDTQYF
j_call: TRBJ2-3; d_call: -; v_call: TRBV3-1; clone_size: -; cdr3_nt: TGTGCCAGCTGCCAAGATCGGGAGCTTACCCGCACAGATACGCAGTATTTT; cdr3_aa: CASCQDRELTRTDTQYF